Sequencing of this TCR beta chain was carried out in a study of cytomegalovirus exposure and HLA in healthy donors (dated 2017 in TCRdb). Study-level background: In an earlier analysis of some 610 of the donors, approximately 300 Gb of sequence data and 90 million to 130 million unique TCR beta sequences from 150 million to 200 million T cells were reported. Around 330 gigabases of sequencing data and approximately 91 million unique TCR sequences made up an early release that covered 500 to 700 HLA-typed donors. Among the roughly 380 genotyped donors, about 85% belonged to the genetic ancestry cluster associated with self-reported Caucasian donors. The aim of the study was to test whether cataloging public T cell receptors could identify signatures of past pathogen exposure. The study profiled the T cell repertoires of under 700 subjects by immunosequencing and related them to cytomegalovirus serostatus. Besides the first cohort of 666 subjects, a separate validation cohort made up of 120 different subjects was used. To predict cytomegalovirus infection status, the study brought together high-throughput TCR immunosequencing, statistical association of individual TCRs with disease status, and machine learning. In a later analysis, previously published TCR beta repertoires from 666 donors were re-analyzed and high-resolution HLA genotyping was added so that TCR occurrence patterns could be studied. Rather than drawing on any new phenotypic data, the later analysis identified candidate immune exposures from TCR beta sequences and the way those sequences occurred across donors. In an earlier analysis of a few hundred of the donors, high-throughput TCR beta sequencing was used to judge whether each TCR beta V gene segment behaved as functional or pseudogenic. Donor age, sex, ethnicity and CMV serostatus were collected together with the repertoire data. A later genetic analysis used genome-wide SNP genotypes for about three fifths of the roughly 700 donors, treating that subset as a discovery cohort. All discovery cohort repertoires had been generated using a single sequencing platform. Class I and class II HLA loci were covered by the typing at four-digit resolution. The number of donors typed differed by locus, with roughly 629-640 for A, B, C, DRB1 and DQB1, around 560 for DQA1, 600 to 610 for DPA1, and around 450 for DPB1. About 5 DR-DQ haplotypes were handled as single units for association and clustering, since linkage in the cohort was strong. Across roughly 420 genotyped donors of the cohort, an average of roughly 230,000 unique TCR beta nucleotide sequences per donor were sequenced, and 15% to 20% of those sequences were non-productive. The paper as a whole reports these results and caveats: A later genetic analysis reported fewer N-insertions in productive TCRs among donors in an Asian-associated ancestry cluster than the approximately 700-donor mean. V-gene and J-gene trimming of TCR beta chains was associated with a missense DCLRE1C variant in a later genetic analysis, and the association was replicated in an independent cohort. The only immune exposure information available for the cohort was CMV serostatus. At a false discovery rate of 0.05, a later analysis linked 16,951 TCR beta sequences to specific HLA alleles. A later analysis found that TCR association rates varied across HLA loci, with DRB1 alleles showing the most associated TCRs and HLA-C alleles the fewest. Assigning TCR associations to individual alleles was difficult when HLA alleles, especially DR and DQ, strongly co-occurred. It was suggested by the authors that the approach could potentially be generalized to other disease states and immunological phenotypes. An earlier analysis of 587 of the donors showed that most TCR beta V segments appeared in productive rearrangements either about 87% or about 30% of the time, which broadly matched IMGT annotations. Several of the top co-occurrence clusters appeared to be linked to parvovirus B19, influenza, CMV and Epstein-Barr virus, according to a later analysis. In both the original and validation cohorts, the classifier was reported to diagnose cytomegalovirus status with high specificity and sensitivity. Because counts were too low, 15 to 20 rarely observed V segments, including chromosome 9 orphons, were excluded from the earlier analysis of 500 to 700 of the donors. Because the 87-base-pair reads could not distinguish some IMGT-functional V segments, including TRBV6-2 and TRBV6-3, those segments were excluded. Linkage disequilibrium might explain the correlated functional status among segregating V segments, but an unknown experimental factor could not be excluded. Because some donors lacked HLA typing at each locus, the association tests relied only on the typed subset. Across donors, most TCR sequences were observed very rarely, whereas some public TCRs were present in many individuals. According to a later analysis, most CMV-associated TCR beta chains appeared to be HLA-restricted, and the HLA associations seemed to be driven largely by CMV exposure. The cohort was sequenced for TCR beta chains only, and without alpha or paired-chain data the features that could be detected were limited. The presence/absence analyses assumed that sequencing depth was roughly uniform across donors, and that assumption may not be true. A cluster of highly shared sequence variants was judged likely to represent a technical artifact of the sequencing pipeline. The study listed 150 to 200 TCR beta chains as associated with cytomegalovirus. In vitro tests confirmed that three of the cytomegalovirus-associated TCR beta chains recognize cytomegalovirus antigens. In a later analysis, HLA-associated TCR beta chains were found to be more clonally expanded and to have lower generation probabilities than equally common non-associated chains. A further reported finding was that TCR beta sequences accurately predicted the HLA-A and HLA-B alleles for most subjects in the first cohort.

From the cysteine through the phenylalanine, the CDR3 covers 14 amino acids. The CDR3 DNA has 42 bases and is translated from base 1. From a lookup of the germline V gene (reference sequence), CDR1 and CDR2 are LNHDA and SQIVND. The germline V and J ends show losses of 9 bases and 0 bases respectively, and no gene match explains 3 bases of the junction. The cohort comprised around 700 healthy bone marrow donors. At the time of sampling, all cohort members were nominally healthy, though unrecorded immune exposures were likely present. The donor was CMV seronegative and belonged to the group of around 350 seronegative cohort members. A peripheral blood sample was provided by each donor, and peripheral blood mononuclear cells were used for TCR beta sequencing. The Qiagen DNeasy Blood Extraction Kit was used to extract genomic DNA from the blood cell samples. About this clone itself: No antigen is known for it. Nothing much larger sits one base from this clone, and base qualities are not available.

Libraries were made using the immunoSEQ multiplex PCR assay. A mixture of 60 forward primers for TCR Vbeta segments and 13 reverse primers for TCR Jbeta segments was used in the multiplex PCR. A multiplex PCR assay on genomic DNA amplified the CDR3 region of rearranged TCR beta genes. The amplified TCR beta libraries were sequenced on the Illumina HiSeq System as 87-base-pair reads. Per the authors' processing: In a later analysis, roughly 80 million unique TCR beta chains were counted across the approximately 640 repertoires, and approximately 11 million of these chains were shared by at least two donors. To remove PCR and sequencing errors, raw reads were error-corrected and collapsed into unique sequences using a nearest-neighbor algorithm that merged closely related sequences. CDR3 sequences were aligned to IMGT reference sequences to assign V, D and J gene segments. For a sequence to be retained, a match of at least six nucleotides was required to both a V gene segment and a J gene segment. A rearrangement counted as productive if the CDR3 had no stop codons and remained in frame with V and J, and every other rearrangement counted as non-productive. CDR3 was defined by IMGT convention, running from the second conserved V-encoded cysteine to the conserved J-encoded phenylalanine. The earlier analysis of a few hundred of the donors excluded any sequence lacking an unambiguous match to a single V gene segment. In an earlier analysis of a few hundred of the donors, a V segment was called functional when productive rearrangements were above 56.7%, and segregating when the standard deviation between donors exceeded 5%. A statistical classification framework was built to diagnose cytomegalovirus status from the catalog of TCR beta chain sequences. In a later analysis, V and J genes were assigned by comparing TCR nucleotide sequences against IMGT/GENE-DB human TR gene sequences. Using the TCRdist pipeline, a later analysis assigned CDR3 sequences along with most-parsimonious VDJ recombination scenarios. In a later analysis, each TCR beta chain was defined by its CDR3 amino acid sequence together with its V-gene family, and reads lacking a unique V-gene family were excluded. To address suspected cross-contamination and a sequencing artifact, a later analysis removed a few hundred highly shared, low-generation-probability nucleotide sequences. A later analysis calculated a clonal expansion index for each public chain from normalized within-repertoire ranks of inferred template counts. A later analysis computed generation probabilities with a VDJ recombination model fitted to out-of-frame rearrangements, and checked the results against IGoR. In a later analysis, TCR-TCR, TCR-HLA and TCR-CMV co-occurrence was scored with hypergeometric tests, and a repertoire-size bias correction was applied to TCR pairs. A later analysis estimated false discovery rates by permuting HLA or CMV assignments 20 times. In a later analysis, co-occurring TCRs were grouped using DBSCAN, and TCRdist sequence similarity was added for clustering within HLA-allele-positive subsets. Co-occurrence clustering excluded repertoires with fewer than 30,000 or more than 120,000 public chains, plus five with anomalous nucleotide sharing. Held by TCRdb, this immuneACCESS table contains in-frame sequences only and omits some clones. Under half of the omission traces to an unresolved V gene where checked; the cause of the rest is unknown. Clone size and the V and J calls come from that table; the DNA yielded D and trimming. The sample table contains approximately 150,000 clones; only one count was recorded for approximately 80% of them. Jointly, the top ten make up roughly an eighth of the sample.

The chain is encoded by TRBV19 joined to TRBJ2-2; 8 of the junction bases match TRBD2. What was sequenced was PBMCs. The clonotype originates from a woman aged 40 to 55 in good health and CMV-seronegative. DNA sequence: TGTGCCAGCGGTAGCGGGACGAACACCGGGGAGCTGTTTTTT. Translated, this gives CASGSGTNTGELFF.